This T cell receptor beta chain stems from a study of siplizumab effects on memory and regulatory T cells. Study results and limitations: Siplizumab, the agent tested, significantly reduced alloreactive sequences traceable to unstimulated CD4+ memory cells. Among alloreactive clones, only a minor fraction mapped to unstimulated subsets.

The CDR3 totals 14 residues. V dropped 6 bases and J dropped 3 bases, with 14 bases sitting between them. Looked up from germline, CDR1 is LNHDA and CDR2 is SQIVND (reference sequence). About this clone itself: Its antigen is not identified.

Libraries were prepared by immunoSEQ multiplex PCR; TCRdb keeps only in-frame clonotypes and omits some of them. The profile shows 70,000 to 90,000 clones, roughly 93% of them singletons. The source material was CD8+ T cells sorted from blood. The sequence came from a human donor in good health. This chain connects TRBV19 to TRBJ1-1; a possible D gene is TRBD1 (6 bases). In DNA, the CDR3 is TGTGCCAGTAGCGTATCAGGGGATTACACTGAAGCTTTCTTT. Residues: CASSVSGDYTEAFF.